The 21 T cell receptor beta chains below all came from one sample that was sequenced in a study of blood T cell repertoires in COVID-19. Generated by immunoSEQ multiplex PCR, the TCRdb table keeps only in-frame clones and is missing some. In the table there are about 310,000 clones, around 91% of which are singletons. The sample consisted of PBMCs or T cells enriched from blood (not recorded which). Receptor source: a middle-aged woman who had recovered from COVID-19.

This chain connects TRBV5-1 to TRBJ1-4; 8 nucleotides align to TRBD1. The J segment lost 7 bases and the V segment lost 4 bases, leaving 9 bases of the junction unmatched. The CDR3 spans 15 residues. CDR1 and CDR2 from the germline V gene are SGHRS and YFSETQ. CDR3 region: CASSRSDRGGEKLFF. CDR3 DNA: TGCGCCAGCAGCCGCAGCGACAGGGGAGGTGAAAAACTGTTTTTT.

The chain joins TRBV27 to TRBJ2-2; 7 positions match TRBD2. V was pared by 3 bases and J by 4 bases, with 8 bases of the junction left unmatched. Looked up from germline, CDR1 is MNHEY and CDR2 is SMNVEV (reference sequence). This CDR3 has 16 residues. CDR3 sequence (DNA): TGTGCCAGCAGTTTGCAAGCGGGGAGTAGCACCGGGGAGCTGTTTTTT. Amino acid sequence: CASSLQAGSSTGELFF.

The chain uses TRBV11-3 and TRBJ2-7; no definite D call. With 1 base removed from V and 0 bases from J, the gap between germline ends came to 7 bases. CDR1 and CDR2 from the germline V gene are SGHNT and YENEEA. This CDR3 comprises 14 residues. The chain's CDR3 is CASSLARSSYEQYF. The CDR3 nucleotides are TGTGCCAGCAGCTTAGCGAGAAGCTCCTACGAGCAGTACTTC.

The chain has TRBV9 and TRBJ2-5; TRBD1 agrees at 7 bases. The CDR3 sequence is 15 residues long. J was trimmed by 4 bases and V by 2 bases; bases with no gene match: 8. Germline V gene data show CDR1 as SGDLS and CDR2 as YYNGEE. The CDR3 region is CASSVEQGFGETQYF. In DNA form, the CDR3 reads TGTGCCAGCAGCGTGGAACAGGGGTTTGGAGAGACCCAGTACTTC.

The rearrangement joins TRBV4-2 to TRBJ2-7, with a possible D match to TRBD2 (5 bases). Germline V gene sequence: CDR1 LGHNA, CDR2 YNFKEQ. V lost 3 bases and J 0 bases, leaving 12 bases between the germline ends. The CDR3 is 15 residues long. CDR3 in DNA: TGTGCCAGCAGCCACACCCTGGGAGTCTCCTACGAGCAGTACTTC. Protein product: CASSHTLGVSYEQYF.

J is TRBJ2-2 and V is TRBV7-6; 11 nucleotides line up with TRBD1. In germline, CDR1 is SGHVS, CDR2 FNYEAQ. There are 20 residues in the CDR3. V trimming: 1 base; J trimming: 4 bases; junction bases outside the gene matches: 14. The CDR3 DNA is TGTGCCAGCAGCTTAGTCGCCCAGGGATGGACAGGGGGCGGCACCGGGGAGCTGTTTTTT. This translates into CASSLVAQGWTGGGTGELFF.

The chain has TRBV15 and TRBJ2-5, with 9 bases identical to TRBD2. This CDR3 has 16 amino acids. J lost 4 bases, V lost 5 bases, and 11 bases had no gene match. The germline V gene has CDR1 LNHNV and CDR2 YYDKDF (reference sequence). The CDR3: CATSPSPRGGGETQYF. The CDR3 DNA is TGTGCCACCAGCCCTAGCCCGCGGGGGGGCGGAGAGACCCAGTACTTC.

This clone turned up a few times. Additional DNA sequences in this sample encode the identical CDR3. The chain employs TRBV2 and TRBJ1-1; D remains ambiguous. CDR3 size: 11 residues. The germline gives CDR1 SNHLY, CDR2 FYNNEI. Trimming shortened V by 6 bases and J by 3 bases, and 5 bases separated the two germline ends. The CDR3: CASSRYTEAFF. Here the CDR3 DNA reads TGTGCCAGCAGCCGTTACACTGAAGCTTTCTTT.

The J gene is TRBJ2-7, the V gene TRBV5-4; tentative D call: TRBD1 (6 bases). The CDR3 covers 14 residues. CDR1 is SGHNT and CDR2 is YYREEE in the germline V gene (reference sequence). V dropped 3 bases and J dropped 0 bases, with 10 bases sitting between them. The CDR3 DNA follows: TGTGCCAGCAGCTCCTCAGGGGACTCCTACGAGCAGTACTTC. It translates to CASSSSGDSYEQYF.

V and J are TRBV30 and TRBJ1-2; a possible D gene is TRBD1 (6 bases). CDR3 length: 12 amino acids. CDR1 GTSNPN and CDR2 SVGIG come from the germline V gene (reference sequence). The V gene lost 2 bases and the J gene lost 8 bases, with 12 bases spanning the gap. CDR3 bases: TGTGCCTGGAGTCCAGGGGCGCGAGGCTACACCTTC. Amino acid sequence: CAWSPGARGYTF.

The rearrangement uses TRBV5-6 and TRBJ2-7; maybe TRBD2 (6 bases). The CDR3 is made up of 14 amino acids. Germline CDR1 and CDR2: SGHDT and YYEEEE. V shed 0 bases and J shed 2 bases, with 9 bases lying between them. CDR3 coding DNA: TGTGCCAGCAGCTTGGCCGGGAGCCCCTACGAGCAGTACTTC. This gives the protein CASSLAGSPYEQYF. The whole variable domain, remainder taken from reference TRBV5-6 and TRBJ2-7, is DAGVTQSPTHLIKTRGQQVTLRCSPKSGHDTVSWYQQALGQGPQFIFQYYEEEERQRGNFPDRFSGHQFPNYSSELNVNALLLGDSALYLCASSLAGSPYEQYFGPGTRLTVT.

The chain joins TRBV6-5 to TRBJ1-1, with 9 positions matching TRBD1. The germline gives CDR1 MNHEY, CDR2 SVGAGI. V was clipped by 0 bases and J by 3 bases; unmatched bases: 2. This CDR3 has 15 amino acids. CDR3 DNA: TGTGCCAGCAGTTACTCCGACAGGGGGGACACTGAAGCTTTCTTT. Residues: CASSYSDRGDTEAFF.

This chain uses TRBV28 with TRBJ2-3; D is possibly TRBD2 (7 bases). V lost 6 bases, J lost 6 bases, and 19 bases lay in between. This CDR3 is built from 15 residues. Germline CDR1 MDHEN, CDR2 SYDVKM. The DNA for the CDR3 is TGTGCCAGCAGCGCCCCCGGGGGGCGTCAGGATACGCAGTATTTT. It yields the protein CASSAPGGRQDTQYF. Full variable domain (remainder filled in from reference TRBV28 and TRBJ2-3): DVKVTQSSRYLVKRTGEKVFLECVQDMDHENMFWYRQDPGLGLRLIYFSYDVKMKEKGDIPEGYSVSREKKERFSLILESASTNQTSMYLCASSAPGGRQDTQYFGPGTRLTVL.

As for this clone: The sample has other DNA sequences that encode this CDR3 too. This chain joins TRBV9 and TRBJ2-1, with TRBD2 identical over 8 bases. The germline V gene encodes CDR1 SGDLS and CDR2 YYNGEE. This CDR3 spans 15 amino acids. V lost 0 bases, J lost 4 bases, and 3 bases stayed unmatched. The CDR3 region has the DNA TGTGCCAGCAGCGTAGTGTCGGGGGGGTACAATGAGCAGTTCTTC. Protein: CASSVVSGGYNEQFF.

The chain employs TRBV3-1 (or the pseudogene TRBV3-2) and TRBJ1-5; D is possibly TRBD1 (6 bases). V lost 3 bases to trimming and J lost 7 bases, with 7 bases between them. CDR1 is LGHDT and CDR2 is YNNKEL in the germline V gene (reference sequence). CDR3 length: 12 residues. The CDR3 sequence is CASSHTGQPQHF. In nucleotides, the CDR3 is TGTGCCAGCAGCCACACAGGGCAGCCCCAGCATTTT.

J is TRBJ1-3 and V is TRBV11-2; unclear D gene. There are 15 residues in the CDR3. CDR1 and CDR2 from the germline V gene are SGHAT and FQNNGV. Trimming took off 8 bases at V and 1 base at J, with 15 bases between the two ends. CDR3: CASRHFTPSGNTIYF. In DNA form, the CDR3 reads TGTGCCAGCCGACACTTCACACCATCTGGAAACACCATATATTTT.

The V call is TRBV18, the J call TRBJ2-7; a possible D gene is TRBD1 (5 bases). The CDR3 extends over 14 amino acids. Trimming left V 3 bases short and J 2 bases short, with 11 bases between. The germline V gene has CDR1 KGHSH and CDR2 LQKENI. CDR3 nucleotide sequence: TGTGCCAGCTCACCGGACAACCTGGCCTACGAGCAGTACTTC. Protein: CASSPDNLAYEQYF.

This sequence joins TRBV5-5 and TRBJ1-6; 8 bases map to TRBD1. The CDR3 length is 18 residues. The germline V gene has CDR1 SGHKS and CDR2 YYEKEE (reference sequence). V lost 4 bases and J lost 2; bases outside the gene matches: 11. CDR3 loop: CASSRRAGGETYNSPLHF. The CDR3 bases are TGTGCCAGCAGCCGAAGGGCAGGGGGCGAGACCTATAATTCACCCCTCCACTTT.

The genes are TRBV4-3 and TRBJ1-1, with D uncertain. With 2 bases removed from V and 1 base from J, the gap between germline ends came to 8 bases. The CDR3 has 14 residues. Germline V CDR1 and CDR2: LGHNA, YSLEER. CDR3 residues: CASSQILANTEAFF. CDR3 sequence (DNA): TGCGCCAGCAGCCAAATACTTGCGAACACTGAAGCTTTCTTT.

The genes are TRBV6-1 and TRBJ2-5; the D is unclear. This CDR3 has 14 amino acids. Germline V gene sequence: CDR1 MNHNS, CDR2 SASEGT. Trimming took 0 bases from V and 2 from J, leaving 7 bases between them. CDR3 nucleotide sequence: TGTGCCAGCAGTGAAGCGCGACTGCAAGAGACCCAGTACTTC. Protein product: CASSEARLQETQYF.

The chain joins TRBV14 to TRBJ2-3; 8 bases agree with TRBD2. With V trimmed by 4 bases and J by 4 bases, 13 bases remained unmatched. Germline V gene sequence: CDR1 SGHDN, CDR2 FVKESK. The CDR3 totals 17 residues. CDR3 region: CASSPALGLALADTQYF. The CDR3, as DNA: TGTGCCAGCAGCCCGGCCCTCGGACTAGCTTTAGCAGATACGCAGTATTTT.